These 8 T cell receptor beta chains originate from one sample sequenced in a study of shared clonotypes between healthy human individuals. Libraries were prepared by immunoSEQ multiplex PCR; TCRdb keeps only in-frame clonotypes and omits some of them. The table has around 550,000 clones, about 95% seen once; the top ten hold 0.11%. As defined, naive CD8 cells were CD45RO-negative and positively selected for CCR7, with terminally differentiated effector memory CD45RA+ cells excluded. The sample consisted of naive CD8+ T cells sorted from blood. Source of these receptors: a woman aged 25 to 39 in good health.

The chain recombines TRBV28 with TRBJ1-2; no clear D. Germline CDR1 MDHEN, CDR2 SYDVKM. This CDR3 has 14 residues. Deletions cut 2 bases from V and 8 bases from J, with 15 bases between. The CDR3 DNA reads TGTGCCAGCAGTTTAGTCCCGGGAATGGGAGGCTACACCTTC. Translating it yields CASSLVPGMGGYTF.

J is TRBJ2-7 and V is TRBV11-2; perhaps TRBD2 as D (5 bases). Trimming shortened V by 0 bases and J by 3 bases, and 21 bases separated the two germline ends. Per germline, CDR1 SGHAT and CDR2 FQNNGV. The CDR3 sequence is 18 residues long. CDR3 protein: CASSLDPFREGPFYEQYF. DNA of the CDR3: TGTGCCAGCAGCTTAGATCCTTTCCGCGAGGGTCCTTTCTACGAGCAGTACTTC.

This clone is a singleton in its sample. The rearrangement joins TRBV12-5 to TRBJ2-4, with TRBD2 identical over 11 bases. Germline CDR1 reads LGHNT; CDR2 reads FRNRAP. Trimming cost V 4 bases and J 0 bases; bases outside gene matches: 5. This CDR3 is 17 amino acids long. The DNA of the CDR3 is TGTGCTAGTGGTTCGGGACTAGCGGACCTAGCCAAAAACATTCAGTACTTC. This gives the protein CASGSGLADLAKNIQYF.

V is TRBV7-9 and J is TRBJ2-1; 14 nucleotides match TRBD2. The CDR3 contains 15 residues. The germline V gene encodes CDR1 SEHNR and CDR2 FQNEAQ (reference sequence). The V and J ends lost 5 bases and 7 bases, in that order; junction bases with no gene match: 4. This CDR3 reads CASSGTSGRYNEQFF. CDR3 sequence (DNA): TGTGCCAGCAGCGGGACTAGCGGGAGATATAATGAGCAGTTCTTC. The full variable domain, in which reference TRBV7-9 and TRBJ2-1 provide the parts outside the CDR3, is DTGVSQNPRHKITKRGQNVTFRCDPISEHNRLYWYRQTLGQGPEFLTYFQNEAQLEKSRLLSDRFSAERPKGSFSTLEIQRTEQGDSAMYLCASSGTSGRYNEQFFGPGTRLTVL.

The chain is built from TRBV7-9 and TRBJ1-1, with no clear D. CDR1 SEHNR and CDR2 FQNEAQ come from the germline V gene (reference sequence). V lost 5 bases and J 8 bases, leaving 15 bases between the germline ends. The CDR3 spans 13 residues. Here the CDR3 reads CASSLTGSAEAFF. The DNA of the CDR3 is TGTGCCAGCAGCCTCACGGGGTCAGCCGAAGCTTTCTTT.

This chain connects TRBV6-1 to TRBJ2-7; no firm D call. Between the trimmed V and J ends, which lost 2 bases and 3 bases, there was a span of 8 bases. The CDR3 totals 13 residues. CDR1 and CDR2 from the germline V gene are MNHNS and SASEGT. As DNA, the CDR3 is TGTGCCAGCAGTGAAAACGGCCACTACGAGCAGTACTTC. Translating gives CASSENGHYEQYF.

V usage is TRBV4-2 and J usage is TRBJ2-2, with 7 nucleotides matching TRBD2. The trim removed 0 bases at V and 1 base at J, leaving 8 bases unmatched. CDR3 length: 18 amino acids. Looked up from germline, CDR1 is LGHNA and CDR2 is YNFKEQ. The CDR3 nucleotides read TGTGCCAGCAGCCAAGAGTCTAGCGGAAGCGAGAACACCGGGGAGCTGTTTTTT. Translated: CASSQESSGSENTGELFF.

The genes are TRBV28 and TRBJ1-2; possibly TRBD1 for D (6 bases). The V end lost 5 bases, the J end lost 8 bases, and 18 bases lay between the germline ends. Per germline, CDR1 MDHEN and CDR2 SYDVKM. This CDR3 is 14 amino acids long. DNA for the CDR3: TGTGCCAGCAGTCCCGTCGGCCAGGGGCAAGGCTACACCTTC. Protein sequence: CASSPVGQGQGYTF.